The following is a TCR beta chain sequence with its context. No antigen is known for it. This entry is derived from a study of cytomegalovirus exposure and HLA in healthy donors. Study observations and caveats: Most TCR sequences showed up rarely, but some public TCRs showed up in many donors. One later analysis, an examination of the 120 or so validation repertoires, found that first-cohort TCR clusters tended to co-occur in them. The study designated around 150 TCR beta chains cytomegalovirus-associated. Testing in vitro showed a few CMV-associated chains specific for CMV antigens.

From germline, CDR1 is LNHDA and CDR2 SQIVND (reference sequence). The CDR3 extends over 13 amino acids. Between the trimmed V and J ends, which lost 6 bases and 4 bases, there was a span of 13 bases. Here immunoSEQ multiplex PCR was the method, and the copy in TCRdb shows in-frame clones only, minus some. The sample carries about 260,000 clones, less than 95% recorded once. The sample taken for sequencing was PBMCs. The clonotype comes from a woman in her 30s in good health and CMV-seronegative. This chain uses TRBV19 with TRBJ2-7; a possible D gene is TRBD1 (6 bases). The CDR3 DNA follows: TGTGCCAGTAGCCAGGGGCATGAATACGAGCAGTACTTC. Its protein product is CASSQGHEYEQYF.